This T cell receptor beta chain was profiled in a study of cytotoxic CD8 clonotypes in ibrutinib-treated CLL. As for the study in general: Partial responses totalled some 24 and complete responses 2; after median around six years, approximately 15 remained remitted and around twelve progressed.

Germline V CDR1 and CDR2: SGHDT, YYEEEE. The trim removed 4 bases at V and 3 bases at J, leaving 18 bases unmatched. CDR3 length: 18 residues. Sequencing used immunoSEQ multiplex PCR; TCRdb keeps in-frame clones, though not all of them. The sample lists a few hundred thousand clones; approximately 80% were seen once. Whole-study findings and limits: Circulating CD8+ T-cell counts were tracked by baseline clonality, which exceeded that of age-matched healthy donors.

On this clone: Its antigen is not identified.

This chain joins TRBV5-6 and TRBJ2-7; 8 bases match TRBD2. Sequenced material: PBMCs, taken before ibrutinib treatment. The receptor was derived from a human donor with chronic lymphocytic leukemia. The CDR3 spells CASSPGVAGGYFRYEQYF. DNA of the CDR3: TGTGCCAGCAGCCCCGGGGTGGCGGGAGGTTACTTCCGCTACGAGCAGTACTTC.